The 24 T cell receptor beta chains reported below all come from one sample, sequenced in a study of control samples from healthy donors and cancer patients. Using immunoSEQ multiplex PCR, the repertoire was profiled, and TCRdb retains in-frame clones only, with some absent. The data hold approximately 46,000 clones, with roughly 92% observed a single time. The sequencing input was PBMCs. These receptors all come from a man aged 30 to 39 with colorectal cancer.

The rearrangement joins TRBV2 to TRBJ2-2; 10 bases are shared with TRBD2. Germline trimming cut 6 bases from V and 6 bases from J; bases unmatched to any gene: 10. The CDR3 spans 16 residues. CDR1 and CDR2 from the germline V gene are SNHLY and FYNNEI. The CDR3, as DNA: TGTGCCAGCAGCGTCTTGTTAGCGGGGGGACCCGGGGAGCTGTTTTTT. This encodes CASSVLLAGGPGELFF.

The V gene is TRBV5-6, the J gene TRBJ1-5, with 8 bases matching TRBD1. This CDR3 is 17 amino acids long. V lost 4 bases, J lost 3 bases, and 12 bases stayed unmatched. Looked up from germline, CDR1 is SGHDT and CDR2 is YYEEEE. The CDR3, as DNA: TGTGCCAGCAGCATTGACAGGGGCAGGTTGGTCAATCAGCCCCAGCATTTT. This translates into CASSIDRGRLVNQPQHF. Using reference TRBV5-6 and TRBJ1-5 for the parts outside the CDR3, the full variable domain is DAGVTQSPTHLIKTRGQQVTLRCSPKSGHDTVSWYQQALGQGPQFIFQYYEEEERQRGNFPDRFSGHQFPNYSSELNVNALLLGDSALYLCASSIDRGRLVNQPQHFGDGTRLSIL.

This chain uses TRBV19 with TRBJ1-1, with a possible D match to TRBD1 (5 bases). The CDR3 loop spans 14 amino acids. V gave up 5 bases and J gave up 2 bases, with 12 bases separating them. Germline CDR1 is LNHDA and CDR2 is SQIVND (reference sequence). The CDR3 protein is CASSSRRVNTEAFF. The DNA for the CDR3 is TGTGCCAGTAGTTCCCGCAGGGTAAACACTGAAGCTTTCTTT.

The chain recombines TRBV13 with TRBJ2-1, with a possible D match to TRBD1 (5 bases). The length of the CDR3 is 16 residues. Germline V gene lookup returns CDR1 PRHDT and CDR2 FYEKMQ (reference sequence). Trimming stripped 5 bases from V and 2 bases from J, with 16 bases between. CDR3 bases: TGTGCCAGCAGCCTTAGGGGTTTTGGACCCTACAATGAGCAGTTCTTC. Protein: CASSLRGFGPYNEQFF. The variable domain in full, with the rest retrieved from reference TRBV13 and TRBJ2-1, is AAGVIQSPRHLIKEKRETATLKCYPIPRHDTVYWYQQGPGQDPQFLISFYEKMQSDKGSIPDRFSAQQFSDYHSELNMSSLELGDSALYFCASSLRGFGPYNEQFFGPGTRLTVL.

J is TRBJ2-2 and V is TRBV11-2; 8 nucleotides line up with TRBD1. CDR3 length: 15 residues. Germline loops: CDR1 SGHAT, CDR2 FQNNGV. The V gene end was trimmed by 3 bases and the J gene end by 7 bases; junction bases not matched to a gene: 7. CDR3 nucleotides: TGTGCCAGCAGCTTTACAGGGGGTATGGGCGGGGAGCTGTTTTTT. Amino acid sequence: CASSFTGGMGGELFF.

This clone was seen just once. The J gene is TRBJ1-4, the V gene TRBV27; TRBD1 matches 11 bases. This CDR3 has 18 amino acids. Trimming took 2 bases from V and 7 from J; bases not matched to a gene: 12. CDR1 and CDR2 (germline): MNHEY, SMNVEV (reference sequence). The DNA for the CDR3 is TGTGCCAGCAGTTTAAGGTGGACAGGGGGCTTGAATCGTGAAAAACTGTTTTTT. This translates into CASSLRWTGGLNREKLFF. Filled out from reference TRBV27 and TRBJ1-4, the complete variable domain reads EAQVTQNPRYLITVTGKKLTVTCSQNMNHEYMSWYRQDPGLGLRQIYYSMNVEVTDKGDVPEGYKVSRKEKRNFPLILESPSPNQTSLYFCASSLRWTGGLNREKLFFGSGTQLSVL.

This clone has a handful of counts. The chain is built from TRBV7-9 and TRBJ1-1, with 7 positions matching TRBD1. Germline CDR1 is SEHNR and CDR2 is FQNEAQ (reference sequence). The CDR3 sequence is 13 residues long. V dropped 6 bases and J dropped 5; count of bases not matched to a gene: 6. Here the CDR3 DNA reads TGTGCCAGCAGGGACAGGCCGGAGACTGAAGCTTTCTTT. This codes for CASRDRPETEAFF.

The chain links TRBV19 to TRBJ1-1; D is unresolved. The germline V gene encodes CDR1 LNHDA and CDR2 SQIVND (reference sequence). With 4 bases removed from V and 4 bases from J, the gap between germline ends came to 10 bases. The CDR3 extends over 13 amino acids. In nucleotides, the CDR3 is TGTGCCAGTAGTAATTCGGCGGGCACTGAAGCTTTCTTT. Translating it yields CASSNSAGTEAFF. Together with reference TRBV19 and TRBJ1-1, the CDR3 gives the full variable domain: DGGITQSPKYLFRKEGQNVTLSCEQNLNHDAMYWYRQDPGQGLRLIYYSQIVNDFQKGDIAEGYSVSREKKESFPLTVTSAQKNPTAFYLCASSNSAGTEAFFGQGTRLTVV.

This clone was recorded a few times. The chain couples TRBV6-4 to TRBJ1-2; no clear D gene. The ends were cut back, 0 bases at V and 4 bases at J, with 12 bases in the middle. The germline V gene has CDR1 MRHNA and CDR2 SNTAGT. The CDR3 has 15 amino acids. The CDR3: CASSDSSEGGYGYTF. The CDR3 nucleotides read TGTGCCAGCAGTGACTCGAGTGAGGGAGGCTATGGCTACACCTTC.

This rearrangement joins TRBV30 to TRBJ1-2, with unresolved D. Germline CDR1 GTSNPN, CDR2 SVGIG (reference sequence). The length of the CDR3 is 13 residues. Between the trimmed V and J ends, which lost 1 base and 3 bases, there was a span of 9 bases. CDR3 sequence (DNA): TGTGCCTGGAGTGGAAGGACGGACTATGGCTACACCTTC. Encoded protein: CAWSGRTDYGYTF.

The J gene is TRBJ2-7, the V gene TRBV9; the D call may be TRBD1 or TRBD2 (5 bases each). This CDR3 has 15 amino acids. V shed 0 bases and J shed 4 bases, with 14 bases lying between them. Germline CDR1 SGDLS, CDR2 YYNGEE. In nucleotides, the CDR3 is TGTGCCAGCAGCGTAGCAGTATCCGGGGCTTACGAGCAGTACTTC. Translating gives CASSVAVSGAYEQYF.

The V and J genes are TRBV19 and TRBJ1-2; maybe TRBD1 (5 bases). This CDR3 comprises 20 residues. V lost 3 bases to trimming and J lost 2 bases, with 28 bases between them. Germline V gives CDR1 LNHDA, CDR2 SQIVND (reference sequence). The CDR3 nucleotides read TGTGCCAGTAGTATCGGCCGGGGGGGATCAATCCTGACTGAAAACTATGGCTACACCTTC. It translates to CASSIGRGGSILTENYGYTF.

This sequence joins TRBV19 and TRBJ2-1, with TRBD1 as a possible D gene (5 bases). V was shortened by 5 bases and J by 8 bases, with 13 bases between the two germline ends. Germline V gene sequence: CDR1 LNHDA, CDR2 SQIVND (reference sequence). The CDR3 sequence is 13 residues long. The chain's CDR3 is CASSVGVWDEQFF. The CDR3 DNA reads as TGTGCCAGTAGTGTAGGGGTTTGGGATGAGCAGTTCTTC.

The V call is TRBV9, the J call TRBJ1-6; D is ambiguous. CDR1 and CDR2 (germline): SGDLS, YYNGEE. Trimming took 4 bases from V and 6 from J, leaving 14 bases between them. The CDR3 loop spans 15 amino acids. The CDR3 is CASSLRAASNSPLHF. The CDR3 DNA sequence: TGTGCCAGCAGCCTTAGGGCAGCATCTAATTCACCCCTCCACTTT.

This chain's CDR3 is CASSIQASGGQEQFF. The CDR3 coding sequence is TGTGCCAGTAGTATTCAGGCTAGCGGGGGACAAGAGCAGTTCTTC. The chain employs TRBV19 and TRBJ2-1; 10 positions agree with TRBD2. V lost 3 bases and J lost 10; bases outside the gene matches: 9. The CDR3 sequence is 15 residues long. CDR1 LNHDA and CDR2 SQIVND come from the germline V gene (reference sequence).

This clone occurred a few times. V is TRBV7-9 and J is TRBJ2-7; 8 nucleotides agree with TRBD1. This CDR3 has 16 residues. From germline, CDR1 is SEHNR and CDR2 FQNEAQ (reference sequence). The ends lost 8 bases at V and 4 bases at J; junction bases unmatched: 16. The CDR3 bases are TGTGCCAGCGATAGCTGCCAGAGGACAGGGCCTTACGAGCAGTACGTC. This codes for CASDSCQRTGPYEQYV.

The chain joins TRBV5-6 to TRBJ1-6; D remains ambiguous. The germline gives CDR1 SGHDT, CDR2 YYEEEE. V was clipped by 1 base and J by 7 bases, with 9 bases between them. The CDR3 consists of 14 residues. The CDR3, as DNA: TGTGCCAGCAGCTTGTACAGCCAGAATTCACCCCTCCACTTT. This encodes CASSLYSQNSPLHF. The whole variable domain, filled in from reference TRBV5-6 and TRBJ1-6, reads DAGVTQSPTHLIKTRGQQVTLRCSPKSGHDTVSWYQQALGQGPQFIFQYYEEEERQRGNFPDRFSGHQFPNYSSELNVNALLLGDSALYLCASSLYSQNSPLHFGNGTRLTVT.

The rearrangement links TRBV5-1 to TRBJ1-1; D call uncertain. CDR1 SGHRS and CDR2 YFSETQ come from the germline V gene. With 1 base removed from V and 3 bases from J, the gap between germline ends came to 7 bases. The CDR3 covers 13 residues. CDR3 in amino acids: CASSLSSDTEAFF. DNA of the CDR3: TGCGCCAGCAGCTTGTCATCGGACACTGAAGCTTTCTTT.

The rearrangement uses TRBV27 and TRBJ1-2; TRBD1 matches at 9 bases. Germline V gene lookup returns CDR1 MNHEY and CDR2 SMNVEV (reference sequence). Germline trimming cut 5 bases from V and 4 bases from J; bases unmatched to any gene: 11. The CDR3 extends over 16 amino acids. The CDR3 bases are TGTGCCAGCAGTCTGCACGGACAGGGGCAAATCTATGGCTACACCTTC. Translated: CASSLHGQGQIYGYTF.

V is TRBV12-3 or TRBV12-4 and J is TRBJ1-5; D remains ambiguous. V was trimmed by 1 base and J by 7 bases, leaving 8 bases between them. The CDR3 spans 13 residues. DNA for the CDR3: TGTGCCAGCAGTTTAGGTCTTATCCAGCCCCAGCATTTT. Its protein is CASSLGLIQPQHF.

The rearrangement links TRBV18 to TRBJ2-1, with D possibly matching TRBD2 (6 bases). The CDR3 contains 18 residues. Trimming shortened V by 4 bases and J by 8 bases, and 27 bases separated the two germline ends. Germline V gives CDR1 KGHSH, CDR2 LQKENI. The CDR3 DNA is TGTGCCAGCTCACTAGCCCGAAATACGGGACTCGAAATATATGAGCAGTTCTTC. It specifies CASSLARNTGLEIYEQFF.

The chain has TRBV4-2 and TRBJ1-5; D is possibly TRBD1 (5 bases). The V end was cut by 2 bases, the J end by 3 bases, with 17 bases between. The CDR3 covers 17 residues. The germline gives CDR1 LGHNA, CDR2 YNFKEQ. The CDR3 region is CASSQSGDSTINQPQHF. The DNA of the CDR3 is TGTGCCAGCAGCCAATCCGGCGACAGCACAATCAATCAGCCCCAGCATTTT.

This chain connects TRBV5-6 to TRBJ1-2, with a tentative D call TRBD1 (5 bases). The CDR3 consists of 16 residues. V lost 1 base, J lost 5 bases, and 18 bases lay in between. Per the germline V gene, CDR1 is SGHDT and CDR2 is YYEEEE. CDR3: CASSLTGARGLYGYTF. The CDR3, as DNA: TGTGCCAGCAGCTTGACCGGGGCCCGGGGACTTTATGGCTACACCTTC.

The V gene is TRBV2, the J gene TRBJ2-7; 7 nucleotides align to TRBD1. The CDR3 is 12 amino acids. Trimming cost V 5 bases and J 3 bases; bases outside gene matches: 1. Germline V gene data show CDR1 as SNHLY and CDR2 as FYNNEI. In DNA, the CDR3 is TGTGCCAGCAGTAGGACAGGCTACGAGCAGTACTTC. Translated, it gives CASSRTGYEQYF.